Shown below are 32 T cell receptor beta chains from a single sample sequenced in a study of T cells in Graves' hyperthyroidism and ophthalmopathy. Researchers took RNA transcripts and amplified the TCR beta CDR3 regions from them. The TCR CDR3 was amplified in a first-round RT-PCR using the HTBI primer set. MiXCR, applied by TCRdb to the multiplex PCR reads, yields one record per CDR3 protein. The sample lists a few hundred thousand distinct CDR3 sequences; roughly 20% were seen once. The sample taken for sequencing was blood. The receptor set was obtained from a man aged 18 to 29 with Graves' hyperthyroidism.

This clonotype was recorded at least ten times. The V call is TRBV14, the J call TRBJ2-5, with 7 bases that match TRBD1. This CDR3 is 15 amino acids long. The germline gives CDR1 SGHDN, CDR2 FVKESK. After removal of 4 bases from V and 5 bases from J, the junction contained 10 bases not matched to a gene. This CDR3 is CASSPFRGIRETQYF. The CDR3 DNA reads TGTGCCAGCAGCCCCTTCAGGGGGATCCGGGAGACCCAGTACTTC.

This clonotype was counted only a few times. The J gene is TRBJ2-2, the V gene TRBV29-1, with 10 bases aligning to TRBD1. The CDR3 extends over 17 amino acids. The germline gives CDR1 SQVTM, CDR2 ANQGSEA. After removal of 5 bases from V and 3 bases from J, the junction contained 12 bases not matched to a gene. The CDR3 nucleotides read TGCAGCGTTCGGGACAGGGGATCCATACAGGACACCGGGGAGCTGTTTTTT. Translated, it gives CSVRDRGSIQDTGELFF.

Turning to this clonotype: A much larger clone lies one base from this, so it may be a read error. The chain is built from TRBV2 and TRBJ1-1; D not resolved. The CDR3 has 12 amino acids. Germline CDR1 SNHLY, CDR2 FYNNEI. CDR3 bases: TGTGCCGGCAGTGAGAATCTAGCCGAAGCTTTCTTT. This codes for CAGSENLAEAFF.

This clonotype appeared a few times. The chain is built from TRBV20-1 and TRBJ1-5; 9 bases map to TRBD1. The CDR3 is 15 amino acids. Germline CDR1 DFQATT, CDR2 SNEGSKA (reference sequence). V gave up 4 bases and J gave up 1 base; unmatched junction bases: 5. As DNA, the CDR3 is TGCAGTGCTACCCCGGGACAGGGAAGCAATCAGCCCCAGCATTTT. Its translation: CSATPGQGSNQPQHF.

Points on this clonotype: The CDR3 does not end in the conserved phenylalanine or tryptophan, so this is likely a read error. This chain links TRBV4-1 with TRBJ2-7, with a weak D call TRBD1 (5 bases). V shed 3 bases and J shed 5 bases, with 14 bases lying between them. The germline V gene has CDR1 MGHRA and CDR2 YSYEKL. The CDR3 loop spans 14 amino acids. The CDR3 coding sequence is TGCGCCAGCAGCCATATTGCTGCAGGGAACGAGCAGTACTAC. It encodes CASSHIAAGNEQYY.

This clonotype was counted at least ten times. A much more abundant neighbour one base away suggests this may be a read error. The chain couples TRBV11-3 to TRBJ2-5; 7 positions agree with TRBD2. The ends lost 0 bases at V and 2 bases at J; junction bases unmatched: 0. The CDR3 totals 14 residues. CDR1 and CDR2 from the germline V gene are SGHNT and YENEEA. CDR3 loop: CASSLDGGQETQYF. The CDR3 region has the DNA TGTGCCAGCAGCTTAGACGGGGGGCAAGAGACCCAGTACTTC. Full variable domain (missing parts from reference TRBV11-3 and TRBJ2-5): EAGVVQSPRYKIIEKKQPVAFWCNPISGHNTLYWYLQNLGQGPELLIRYENEEAVDDSQLPKDRFSAERLKGVDSTLKIQPAELGDSAVYLCASSLDGGQETQYFGPGTRLLVL.

This chain links TRBV28 with TRBJ1-2; 11 nucleotides line up with TRBD1. J gave up 6 bases and V 3 bases, and 21 bases lay outside the gene matches. This CDR3 comprises 20 residues. Germline assignment: CDR1 MDHEN and CDR2 SYDVKM. The CDR3 DNA follows: TGTGCCAGCAGTTTTAATCTGGACGGGTTGGGACAGGGGGAGTTCGATGGCTACACCTTC. Its protein product is CASSFNLDGLGQGEFDGYTF.

This clonotype was found many times. This rearrangement joins TRBV28 to TRBJ2-7; 7 bases match TRBD1. CDR1 is MDHEN and CDR2 is SYDVKM in the germline V gene. V gave up 6 bases and J gave up 3 bases; unmatched junction bases: 11. This CDR3 region has 15 residues. CDR3 coding DNA: TGTGCCAGCAGATTTACTAGAGGGGGCTTCTACGAGCAGTACTTC. This translates into CASRFTRGGFYEQYF.

This clonotype was detected many times. The genes are TRBV14 and TRBJ1-2; D unresolved. Germline CDR1 is SGHDN and CDR2 is FVKESK. This CDR3 spans 14 amino acids. V lost 6 bases, J lost 8 bases, and 19 bases lay in between. The CDR3 bases are TGTGCCAGCAGTTCCCGTTCATTGAGGGAAGGCTACACCTTC. Its protein is CASSSRSLREGYTF.

This clonotype has just a few counts. DNA of the CDR3: TGTGCCAGCAGTTTATCCCTCGGACGCGCCCAGTACTTC. This gives the protein CASSLSLGRAQYF. V is TRBV12-3 or TRBV12-4 and J is TRBJ2-5, with D uncertain. V lost 2 bases to trimming and J lost 9 bases, with 13 bases between them. The CDR3 length is 13 residues.

CDR3 region: CASSYSQGRVYTF. The CDR3 bases are TGTGCCAGCAGTTACAGCCAGGGACGGGTCTACACCTTC. The J gene is TRBJ1-2, the V gene TRBV6-5; the D gene is possibly TRBD1 (5 bases). The V gene's germline CDR1 is MNHEY and CDR2 SVGAGI. The CDR3 loop spans 13 amino acids. Trimming pared 2 bases from V and 10 bases from J, leaving 14 bases between.

This clonotype has only a few counts. The chain couples TRBV5-1 to TRBJ1-2; 12 nucleotides align to TRBD1. Germline loops: CDR1 SGHRS, CDR2 YFSETQ. The V segment lost 6 bases and the J segment 2 bases; nucleotides outside the gene matches: 8. This CDR3 region has 16 residues. The chain's CDR3 is CASTPGTGGINYGYTF. In nucleotides, the CDR3 is TGCGCCAGCACCCCCGGGACAGGGGGCATCAACTATGGCTACACCTTC.

The rearrangement links TRBV20-1 to TRBJ1-5; unclear D gene. The CDR3 spans 15 residues. The germline gives CDR1 DFQATT, CDR2 SNEGSKA (reference sequence). V was clipped by 3 bases and J by 1 base, with 13 bases between them. CDR3 sequence reads: CSASPPGRSNQPQHF. For the CDR3, the DNA is TGCAGTGCTAGCCCCCCGGGCAGAAGCAATCAGCCCCAGCATTTT.

This clonotype was counted at least ten times. The V gene is TRBV10-3, the J gene TRBJ2-4; 9 nucleotides match TRBD1. CDR3 length equals 21 residues. V lost 0 bases, J lost 4 bases, and 19 bases stayed unmatched. From germline, CDR1 is ENHRY and CDR2 SYGVKD. CDR3 nucleotide sequence: TGTGCCATCAGTGAGTCGGTTCCCTCCTCCCTCGGGACAGGGACGAAAAACATTCAGTACTTC. Its protein is CAISESVPSSLGTGTKNIQYF.

As to this clonotype: Being one base from a much bigger clone, this may be a read error. V and J are TRBV9 and TRBJ2-5; D is possibly TRBD1 (6 bases). The ends were cut back, 3 bases at V and 3 bases at J, with 9 bases in the middle. Germline values: CDR1 SGDLS, CDR2 YYNGEE. This CDR3 comprises 13 residues. This chain's CDR3 is CASSGRQEETQYF. In DNA, the CDR3 is TGTGCCAGCAGCGGGCGACAGGAAGAGACCCAGTACTTC.

The gene calls are TRBV6-1 and TRBJ1-5; a weak D match, TRBD1 (6 bases). CDR1 and CDR2 from the germline V gene are MNHNS and SASEGT. V shed 6 bases and J shed 2 bases, with 14 bases lying between them. The CDR3 runs to 15 residues. The CDR3 sequence is CASRSTGSGNQPQHF. Here the CDR3 DNA reads TGTGCCAGCAGGTCCACAGGGTCCGGCAATCAGCCCCAGCATTTT.

This clonotype was detected a few times. The chain has TRBV4-1 and TRBJ2-7, with D perhaps assigned TRBD1 or TRBD2 (5 bases each). The V gene's germline CDR1 is MGHRA and CDR2 YSYEKL. The CDR3 has 14 amino acids. V lost 4 bases, J lost 0 bases, and 10 bases lay in between. The CDR3 nucleotides read TGCGCCAGCAGCCGTCTGGGGGTCTCCTACGAGCAGTACTTC. Protein product: CASSRLGVSYEQYF.

Turning to this clonotype: A junction end diverges from the germline sequence, so it may reflect a read error. This sequence joins TRBV7-3 and TRBJ2-2, with 7 positions matching TRBD1. The CDR3 covers 16 residues. Germline V gene data show CDR1 as SGHTA and CDR2 as FQGTGA. The CDR3 is CASSPYGQVGAGELCF. CDR3 nucleotides: TGTGCCAGCAGCCCCTACGGACAGGTCGGGGCCGGGGAGCTGTGTTTT.

The genes are TRBV6-1 and TRBJ2-7; TRBD1 is a possible D gene (6 bases). V lost 6 bases, J lost 3 bases, and 18 bases lay in between. Per the germline V gene, CDR1 is MNHNS and CDR2 is SASEGT. The CDR3 spans 15 residues. CDR3 amino acids: CASSLTGQAGYEQYF. The DNA for the CDR3 is TGTGCCAGCAGCCTCACAGGGCAGGCAGGCTACGAGCAGTACTTC.

The rearrangement joins TRBV20-1 to TRBJ2-5, with 13 nucleotides matching TRBD2. Trimming at V came to 0 bases and at J to 4 bases, leaving 8 bases not matched to a gene. Per germline, CDR1 DFQATT and CDR2 SNEGSKA (reference sequence). The CDR3 length is 17 residues. The CDR3 is CSARDLGGLAGPETQYF. Written as DNA, the CDR3 is TGCAGTGCTAGAGATCTAGGGGGACTAGCGGGACCAGAGACCCAGTACTTC.

A word on this clonotype: One junction end disagrees with the germline gene, perhaps due to a read error. The CDR3 DNA follows: TGTGCCAACAGCTTGGGTATGAACACTGAAGCTTTCTTT. Its translation: CANSLGMNTEAFF. This rearrangement joins TRBV7-3 to TRBJ1-1, with no clear D. The CDR3 runs to 13 residues. Germline-derived CDR1 and CDR2 are SGHTA and FQGTGA.

J is TRBJ1-5 and V is TRBV28; a weak D match, TRBD1 (6 bases). V lost 6 bases to trimming and J lost 4 bases, with 19 bases between them. The CDR3 extends over 16 amino acids. The V gene's germline CDR1 is MDHEN and CDR2 SYDVKM. In DNA, the CDR3 is TGTGCCAGCAGCCCCGGGAAGGGGGGGGCTAATCAGCCCCAGCATTTT. It translates to CASSPGKGGANQPQHF.

This clonotype was counted at least ten times. V and J are TRBV20-1 and TRBJ1-1; 7 bases are shared with TRBD1. The CDR3 is made up of 13 amino acids. Germline CDR1 is DFQATT and CDR2 is SNEGSKA (reference sequence). DNA for the CDR3: TGCAGAGCTCAGACAGGGCTGAACACTGAAGCTTTCTTT. Amino acid sequence: CRAQTGLNTEAFF.

The chain couples TRBV11-3 to TRBJ2-7, with 11 positions matching TRBD1. After removal of 1 base from V and 5 bases from J, the junction contained 4 bases not matched to a gene. CDR1 is SGHNT, CDR2 YENEEA, per germline. CDR3 length equals 15 residues. CDR3: CASSLGRDRGNEQYF. CDR3 nucleotide sequence: TGTGCCAGCAGCTTAGGCCGGGACAGGGGGAACGAGCAGTACTTC.

In this sample, this clonotype turned up a few times. The CDR3 here is CAWSVFHGGAAFF. CDR3 coding DNA: TGTGCCTGGAGTGTGTTTCACGGGGGTGCAGCTTTCTTT. The chain has TRBV30 and TRBJ1-1, with D tentatively TRBD1 (5 bases). V shed 0 bases and J shed 10 bases, with 15 bases lying between them. The CDR3 has 13 residues. Germline CDR1 reads GTSNPN; CDR2 reads SVGIG (reference sequence).

This clonotype came up many times. The genes are TRBV9 and TRBJ2-5; 8 bases map to TRBD2. V gave up 0 bases and J gave up 4 bases; unmatched junction bases: 11. The CDR3 is made up of 17 amino acids. Germline V CDR1 and CDR2: SGDLS, YYNGEE. The CDR3 reads CASSVDNGGVVRETQYF. CDR3 bases: TGTGCCAGCAGCGTAGATAACGGGGGGGTTGTTCGAGAGACCCAGTACTTC.

V gene TRBV20-1 combines with J gene TRBJ2-2; possible D gene TRBD1, 6 bases. With 3 bases removed from V and 6 bases from J, the gap between germline ends came to 14 bases. The CDR3 is 14 residues long. Per germline, CDR1 DFQATT and CDR2 SNEGSKA (reference sequence). Written as DNA, the CDR3 is TGCAGTGCTAGTGCGGGCAGGGGACCCGGGGAGCTGTTTTTT. Translated: CSASAGRGPGELFF.

This clonotype was seen repeatedly, ten times or more. The V call is TRBV28, the J call TRBJ1-2, with D uncertain. This CDR3 has 16 amino acids. V was trimmed by 3 bases and J by 0 bases, leaving 14 bases between them. CDR1 and CDR2 from the germline V gene are MDHEN and SYDVKM. The CDR3 region has the DNA TGTGCCAGCAGTTTTAGGAAAGGCCCCTCTAACTATGGCTACACCTTC. Translating gives CASSFRKGPSNYGYTF.

CDR3: CASSLPWWGTNTGELFF. Here the CDR3 DNA reads TGTGCCAGCAGCTTACCTTGGTGGGGGACGAACACCGGGGAGCTGTTTTTT. The genes are TRBV11-2 and TRBJ2-2; D is tentatively TRBD1 or TRBD2 (5 bases each). The V gene's germline CDR1 is SGHAT and CDR2 FQNNGV. The CDR3 sequence is 17 residues long. The germline V and J ends were trimmed by 2 bases and 0 bases, with 13 bases remaining between them.

The table lists this clonotype with many counts. The rearrangement joins TRBV2 to TRBJ2-7, with 14 bases fitting TRBD2. The CDR3 extends over 18 amino acids. Germline trimming cut 5 bases from V and 0 bases from J; bases unmatched to any gene: 9. Germline-derived CDR1 and CDR2 are SNHLY and FYNNEI. The CDR3 DNA is TGTGCCAGCAGTATCGGACTAGCGGGGGGCCCGAGCTCCTACGAGCAGTACTTC. It specifies CASSIGLAGGPSSYEQYF.

The sample holds many counts of this clonotype. The chain carries TRBV15 and TRBJ1-6; D might be TRBD1 (6 bases). The CDR3 length is 20 residues. Trimming stripped 1 base from V and 0 bases from J, with 19 bases between. Germline V lookup: CDR1 LNHNV, CDR2 YYDKDF (reference sequence). The CDR3 sequence: CATSRVGLRGASSYNSPLHF. In DNA form, the CDR3 reads TGTGCCACCAGCAGAGTGGGATTGAGGGGGGCTAGCTCCTATAATTCACCCCTCCACTTT.

This chain connects TRBV28 to TRBJ1-5; D gene ambiguous. Germline V gene lookup returns CDR1 MDHEN and CDR2 SYDVKM. The V end was cut by 4 bases, the J end by 7 bases, with 14 bases between. There are 14 residues in the CDR3. The chain's CDR3 is CASSSPRGWQPQHF. The CDR3 coding sequence is TGTGCCAGCAGTTCCCCCCGGGGATGGCAGCCCCAGCATTTT.